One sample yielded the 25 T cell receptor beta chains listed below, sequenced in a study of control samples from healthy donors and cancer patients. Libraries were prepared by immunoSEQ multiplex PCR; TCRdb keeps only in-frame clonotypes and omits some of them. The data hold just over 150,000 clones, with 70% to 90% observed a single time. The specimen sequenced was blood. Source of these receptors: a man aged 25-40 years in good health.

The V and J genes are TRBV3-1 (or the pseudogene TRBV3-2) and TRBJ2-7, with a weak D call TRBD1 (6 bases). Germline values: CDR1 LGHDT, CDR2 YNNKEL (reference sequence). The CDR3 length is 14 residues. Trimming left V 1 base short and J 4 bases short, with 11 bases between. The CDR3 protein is CASSQVQGRYEQYF. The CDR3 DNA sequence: TGTGCCAGCAGCCAAGTCCAGGGGAGATACGAGCAGTACTTC.

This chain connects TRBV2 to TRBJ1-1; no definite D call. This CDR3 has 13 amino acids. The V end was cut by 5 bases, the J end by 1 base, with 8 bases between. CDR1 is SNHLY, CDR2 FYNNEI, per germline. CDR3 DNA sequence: TGTGCCAGCAGTACTACAGCGAACACTGAAGCTTTCTTT. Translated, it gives CASSTTANTEAFF.

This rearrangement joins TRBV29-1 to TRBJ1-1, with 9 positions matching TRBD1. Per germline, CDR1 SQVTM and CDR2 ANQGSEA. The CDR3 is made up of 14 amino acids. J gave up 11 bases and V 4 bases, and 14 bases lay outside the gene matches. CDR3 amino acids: CSVGTPGQGLFAFF. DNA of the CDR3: TGCAGCGTTGGCACCCCTGGACAGGGGTTGTTTGCTTTCTTT.

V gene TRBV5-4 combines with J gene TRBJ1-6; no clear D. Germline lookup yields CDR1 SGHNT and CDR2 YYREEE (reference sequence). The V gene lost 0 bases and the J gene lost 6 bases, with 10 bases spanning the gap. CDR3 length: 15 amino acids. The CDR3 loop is CASSLVGQVNSPLHF. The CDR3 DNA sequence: TGTGCCAGCAGCTTGGTTGGTCAGGTTAATTCACCCCTCCACTTT.

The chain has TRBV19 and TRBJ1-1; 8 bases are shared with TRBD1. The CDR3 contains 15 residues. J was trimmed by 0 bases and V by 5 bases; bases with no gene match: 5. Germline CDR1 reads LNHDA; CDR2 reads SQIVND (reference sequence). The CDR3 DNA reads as TGTGCCAGTAGTGCGTTGGGACAGGTGAACACTGAAGCTTTCTTT. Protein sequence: CASSALGQVNTEAFF.

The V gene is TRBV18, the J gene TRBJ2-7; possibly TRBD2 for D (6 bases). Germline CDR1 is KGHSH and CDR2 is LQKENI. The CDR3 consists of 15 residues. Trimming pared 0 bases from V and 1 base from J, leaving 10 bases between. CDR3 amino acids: CASSPPGTDSYEQYF. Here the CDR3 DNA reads TGTGCCAGCTCACCACCCGGGACTGATTCCTACGAGCAGTACTTC.

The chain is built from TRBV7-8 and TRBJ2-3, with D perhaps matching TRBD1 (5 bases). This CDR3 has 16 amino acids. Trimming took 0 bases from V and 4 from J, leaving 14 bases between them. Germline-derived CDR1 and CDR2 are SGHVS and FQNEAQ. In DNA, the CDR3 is TGTGCCAGCAGCTTAGCGCAAACCAGGGCTGCAGATACGCAGTATTTT. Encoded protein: CASSLAQTRAADTQYF.

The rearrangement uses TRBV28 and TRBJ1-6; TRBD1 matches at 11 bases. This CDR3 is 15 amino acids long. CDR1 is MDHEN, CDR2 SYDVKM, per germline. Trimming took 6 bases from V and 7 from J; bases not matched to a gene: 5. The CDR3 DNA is TGTGCCAGCAGCCCGGGACAGGGGGGGAATTCACCCCTCCACTTT. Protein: CASSPGQGGNSPLHF.

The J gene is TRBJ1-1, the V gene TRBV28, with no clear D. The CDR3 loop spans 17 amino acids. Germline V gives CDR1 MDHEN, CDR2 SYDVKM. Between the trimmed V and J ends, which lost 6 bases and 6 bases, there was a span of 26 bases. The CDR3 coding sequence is TGTGCCAGCAGCCAGGAGGCGGGTTACGTTTTGAGCGCTGAAGCTTTCTTT. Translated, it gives CASSQEAGYVLSAEAFF.

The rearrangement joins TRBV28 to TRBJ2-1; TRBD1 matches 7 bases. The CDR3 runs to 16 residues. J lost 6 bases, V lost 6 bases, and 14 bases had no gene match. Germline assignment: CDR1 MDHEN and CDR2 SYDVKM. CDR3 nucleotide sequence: TGTGCCAGCAGAGGCCCCGGGACAGATAGGAGCAATGAGCAGTTCTTC. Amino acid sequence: CASRGPGTDRSNEQFF.

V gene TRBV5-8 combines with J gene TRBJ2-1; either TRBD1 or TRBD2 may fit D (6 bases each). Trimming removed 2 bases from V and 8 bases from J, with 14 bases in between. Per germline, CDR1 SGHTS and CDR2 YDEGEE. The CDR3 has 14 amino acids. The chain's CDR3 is CASSLWGALDEQFF. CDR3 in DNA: TGTGCCAGCAGCTTATGGGGGGCGTTAGATGAGCAGTTCTTC.

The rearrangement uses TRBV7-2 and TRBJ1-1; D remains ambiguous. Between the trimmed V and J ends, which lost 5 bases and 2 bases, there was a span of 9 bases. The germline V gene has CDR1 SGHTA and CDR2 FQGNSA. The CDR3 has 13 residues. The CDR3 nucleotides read TGTGCCAGCAGCCTCCTTTTCAACACTGAAGCTTTCTTT. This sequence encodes CASSLLFNTEAFF.

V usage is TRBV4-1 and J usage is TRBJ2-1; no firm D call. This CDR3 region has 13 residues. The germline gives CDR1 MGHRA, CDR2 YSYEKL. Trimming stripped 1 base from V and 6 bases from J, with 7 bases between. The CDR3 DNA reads TGCGCCAGCAGCCAAGTCCCTAGCAATGAGCAGTTCTTC. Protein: CASSQVPSNEQFF.

The CDR3 loop reads CASSQRRGQGTYEQYF. CDR3 sequence (DNA): TGTGCCAGCAGCCAGAGAAGGGGACAGGGGACCTACGAGCAGTACTTC. This chain joins TRBV11-2 and TRBJ2-7; TRBD1 agrees at 10 bases. Germline V gene lookup returns CDR1 SGHAT and CDR2 FQNNGV. There are 16 residues in the CDR3. The junction had 9 bases not matched to a gene; V was cut back by 5 bases and J by 2 bases.

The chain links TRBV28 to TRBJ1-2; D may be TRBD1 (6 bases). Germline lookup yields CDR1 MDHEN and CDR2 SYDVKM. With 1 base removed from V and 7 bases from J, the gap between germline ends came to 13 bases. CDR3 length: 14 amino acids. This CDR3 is CASSLSQGRRGYTF. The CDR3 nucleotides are TGTGCCAGCAGTTTATCACAGGGAAGGCGTGGCTACACCTTC.

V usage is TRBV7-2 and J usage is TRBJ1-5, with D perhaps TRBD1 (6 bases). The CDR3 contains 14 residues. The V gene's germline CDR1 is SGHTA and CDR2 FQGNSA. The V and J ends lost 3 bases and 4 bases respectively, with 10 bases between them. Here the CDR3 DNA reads TGTGCCAGCAGCTTTTCAGGGGTTAATCAGCCCCAGCATTTT. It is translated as CASSFSGVNQPQHF.

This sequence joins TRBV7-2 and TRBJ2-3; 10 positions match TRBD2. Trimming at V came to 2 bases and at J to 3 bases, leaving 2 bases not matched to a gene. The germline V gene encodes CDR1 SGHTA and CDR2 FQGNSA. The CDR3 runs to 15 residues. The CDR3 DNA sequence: TGTGCCAGCAGCTTACCTAGCGGGAGTACAGATACGCAGTATTTT. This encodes CASSLPSGSTDTQYF.

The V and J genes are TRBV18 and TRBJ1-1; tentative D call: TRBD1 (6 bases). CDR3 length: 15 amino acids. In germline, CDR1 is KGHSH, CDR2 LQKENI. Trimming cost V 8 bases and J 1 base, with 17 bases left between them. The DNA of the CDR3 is TGTGCCAGCCGTTCTCCGGGACAATCGAACACTGAAGCTTTCTTT. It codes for CASRSPGQSNTEAFF.

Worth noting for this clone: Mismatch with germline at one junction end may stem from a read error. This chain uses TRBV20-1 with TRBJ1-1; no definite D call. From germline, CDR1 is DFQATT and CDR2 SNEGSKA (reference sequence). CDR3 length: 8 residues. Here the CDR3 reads CSPNAVYF. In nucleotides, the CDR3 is TGCAGTCCGAATGCGGTGTATTTT.

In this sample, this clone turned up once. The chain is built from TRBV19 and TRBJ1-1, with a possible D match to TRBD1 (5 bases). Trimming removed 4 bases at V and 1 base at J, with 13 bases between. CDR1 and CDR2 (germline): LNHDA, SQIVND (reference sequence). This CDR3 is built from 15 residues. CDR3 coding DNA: TGTGCCAGTAGTACCTTCGGACATAAGAACACTGAAGCTTTCTTT. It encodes CASSTFGHKNTEAFF.

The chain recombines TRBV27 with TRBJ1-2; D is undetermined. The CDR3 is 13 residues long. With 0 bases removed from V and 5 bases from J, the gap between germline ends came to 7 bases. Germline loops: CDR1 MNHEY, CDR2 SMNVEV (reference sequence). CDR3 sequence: CASSLSEGYGYTF. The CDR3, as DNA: TGTGCCAGCAGTTTATCGGAGGGTTATGGCTACACCTTC.

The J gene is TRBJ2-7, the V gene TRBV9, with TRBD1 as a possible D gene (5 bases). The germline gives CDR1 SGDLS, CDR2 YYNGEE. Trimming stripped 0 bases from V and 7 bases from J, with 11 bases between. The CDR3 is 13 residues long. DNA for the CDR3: TGTGCCAGCAGCGTAGCTTTAGGGGTAGAGCAGTACTTC. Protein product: CASSVALGVEQYF.

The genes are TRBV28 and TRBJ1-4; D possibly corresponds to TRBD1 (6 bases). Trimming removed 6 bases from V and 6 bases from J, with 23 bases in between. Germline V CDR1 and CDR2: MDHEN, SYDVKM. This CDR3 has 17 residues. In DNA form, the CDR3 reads TGTGCCAGCAGGGAGCGGACAGCCCTAAAGGTGGATGAAAAACTGTTTTTT. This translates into CASRERTALKVDEKLFF. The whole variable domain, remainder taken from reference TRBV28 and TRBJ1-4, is DVKVTQSSRYLVKRTGEKVFLECVQDMDHENMFWYRQDPGLGLRLIYFSYDVKMKEKGDIPEGYSVSREKKERFSLILESASTNQTSMYLCASRERTALKVDEKLFFGSGTQLSVL.

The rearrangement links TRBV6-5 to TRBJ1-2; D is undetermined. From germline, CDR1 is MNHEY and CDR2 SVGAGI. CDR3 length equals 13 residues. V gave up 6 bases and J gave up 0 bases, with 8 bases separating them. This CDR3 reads CASSPSTNYGYTF. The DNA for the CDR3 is TGTGCCAGCAGCCCCAGTACTAACTATGGCTACACCTTC.

The CDR3 nucleotides are TGCGCCAGCAGCTTGCCCGAGGATGCCCTTTCGTTCTATGGCTACACCTTC. Translation gives CASSLPEDALSFYGYTF. The V gene is TRBV4-1, the J gene TRBJ1-2; D is unresolved. The germline CDR1 and CDR2 sequences are MGHRA and YSYEKL. Trimming shortened V by 5 bases and J by 4 bases, and 23 bases separated the two germline ends. The CDR3 is 17 residues long.